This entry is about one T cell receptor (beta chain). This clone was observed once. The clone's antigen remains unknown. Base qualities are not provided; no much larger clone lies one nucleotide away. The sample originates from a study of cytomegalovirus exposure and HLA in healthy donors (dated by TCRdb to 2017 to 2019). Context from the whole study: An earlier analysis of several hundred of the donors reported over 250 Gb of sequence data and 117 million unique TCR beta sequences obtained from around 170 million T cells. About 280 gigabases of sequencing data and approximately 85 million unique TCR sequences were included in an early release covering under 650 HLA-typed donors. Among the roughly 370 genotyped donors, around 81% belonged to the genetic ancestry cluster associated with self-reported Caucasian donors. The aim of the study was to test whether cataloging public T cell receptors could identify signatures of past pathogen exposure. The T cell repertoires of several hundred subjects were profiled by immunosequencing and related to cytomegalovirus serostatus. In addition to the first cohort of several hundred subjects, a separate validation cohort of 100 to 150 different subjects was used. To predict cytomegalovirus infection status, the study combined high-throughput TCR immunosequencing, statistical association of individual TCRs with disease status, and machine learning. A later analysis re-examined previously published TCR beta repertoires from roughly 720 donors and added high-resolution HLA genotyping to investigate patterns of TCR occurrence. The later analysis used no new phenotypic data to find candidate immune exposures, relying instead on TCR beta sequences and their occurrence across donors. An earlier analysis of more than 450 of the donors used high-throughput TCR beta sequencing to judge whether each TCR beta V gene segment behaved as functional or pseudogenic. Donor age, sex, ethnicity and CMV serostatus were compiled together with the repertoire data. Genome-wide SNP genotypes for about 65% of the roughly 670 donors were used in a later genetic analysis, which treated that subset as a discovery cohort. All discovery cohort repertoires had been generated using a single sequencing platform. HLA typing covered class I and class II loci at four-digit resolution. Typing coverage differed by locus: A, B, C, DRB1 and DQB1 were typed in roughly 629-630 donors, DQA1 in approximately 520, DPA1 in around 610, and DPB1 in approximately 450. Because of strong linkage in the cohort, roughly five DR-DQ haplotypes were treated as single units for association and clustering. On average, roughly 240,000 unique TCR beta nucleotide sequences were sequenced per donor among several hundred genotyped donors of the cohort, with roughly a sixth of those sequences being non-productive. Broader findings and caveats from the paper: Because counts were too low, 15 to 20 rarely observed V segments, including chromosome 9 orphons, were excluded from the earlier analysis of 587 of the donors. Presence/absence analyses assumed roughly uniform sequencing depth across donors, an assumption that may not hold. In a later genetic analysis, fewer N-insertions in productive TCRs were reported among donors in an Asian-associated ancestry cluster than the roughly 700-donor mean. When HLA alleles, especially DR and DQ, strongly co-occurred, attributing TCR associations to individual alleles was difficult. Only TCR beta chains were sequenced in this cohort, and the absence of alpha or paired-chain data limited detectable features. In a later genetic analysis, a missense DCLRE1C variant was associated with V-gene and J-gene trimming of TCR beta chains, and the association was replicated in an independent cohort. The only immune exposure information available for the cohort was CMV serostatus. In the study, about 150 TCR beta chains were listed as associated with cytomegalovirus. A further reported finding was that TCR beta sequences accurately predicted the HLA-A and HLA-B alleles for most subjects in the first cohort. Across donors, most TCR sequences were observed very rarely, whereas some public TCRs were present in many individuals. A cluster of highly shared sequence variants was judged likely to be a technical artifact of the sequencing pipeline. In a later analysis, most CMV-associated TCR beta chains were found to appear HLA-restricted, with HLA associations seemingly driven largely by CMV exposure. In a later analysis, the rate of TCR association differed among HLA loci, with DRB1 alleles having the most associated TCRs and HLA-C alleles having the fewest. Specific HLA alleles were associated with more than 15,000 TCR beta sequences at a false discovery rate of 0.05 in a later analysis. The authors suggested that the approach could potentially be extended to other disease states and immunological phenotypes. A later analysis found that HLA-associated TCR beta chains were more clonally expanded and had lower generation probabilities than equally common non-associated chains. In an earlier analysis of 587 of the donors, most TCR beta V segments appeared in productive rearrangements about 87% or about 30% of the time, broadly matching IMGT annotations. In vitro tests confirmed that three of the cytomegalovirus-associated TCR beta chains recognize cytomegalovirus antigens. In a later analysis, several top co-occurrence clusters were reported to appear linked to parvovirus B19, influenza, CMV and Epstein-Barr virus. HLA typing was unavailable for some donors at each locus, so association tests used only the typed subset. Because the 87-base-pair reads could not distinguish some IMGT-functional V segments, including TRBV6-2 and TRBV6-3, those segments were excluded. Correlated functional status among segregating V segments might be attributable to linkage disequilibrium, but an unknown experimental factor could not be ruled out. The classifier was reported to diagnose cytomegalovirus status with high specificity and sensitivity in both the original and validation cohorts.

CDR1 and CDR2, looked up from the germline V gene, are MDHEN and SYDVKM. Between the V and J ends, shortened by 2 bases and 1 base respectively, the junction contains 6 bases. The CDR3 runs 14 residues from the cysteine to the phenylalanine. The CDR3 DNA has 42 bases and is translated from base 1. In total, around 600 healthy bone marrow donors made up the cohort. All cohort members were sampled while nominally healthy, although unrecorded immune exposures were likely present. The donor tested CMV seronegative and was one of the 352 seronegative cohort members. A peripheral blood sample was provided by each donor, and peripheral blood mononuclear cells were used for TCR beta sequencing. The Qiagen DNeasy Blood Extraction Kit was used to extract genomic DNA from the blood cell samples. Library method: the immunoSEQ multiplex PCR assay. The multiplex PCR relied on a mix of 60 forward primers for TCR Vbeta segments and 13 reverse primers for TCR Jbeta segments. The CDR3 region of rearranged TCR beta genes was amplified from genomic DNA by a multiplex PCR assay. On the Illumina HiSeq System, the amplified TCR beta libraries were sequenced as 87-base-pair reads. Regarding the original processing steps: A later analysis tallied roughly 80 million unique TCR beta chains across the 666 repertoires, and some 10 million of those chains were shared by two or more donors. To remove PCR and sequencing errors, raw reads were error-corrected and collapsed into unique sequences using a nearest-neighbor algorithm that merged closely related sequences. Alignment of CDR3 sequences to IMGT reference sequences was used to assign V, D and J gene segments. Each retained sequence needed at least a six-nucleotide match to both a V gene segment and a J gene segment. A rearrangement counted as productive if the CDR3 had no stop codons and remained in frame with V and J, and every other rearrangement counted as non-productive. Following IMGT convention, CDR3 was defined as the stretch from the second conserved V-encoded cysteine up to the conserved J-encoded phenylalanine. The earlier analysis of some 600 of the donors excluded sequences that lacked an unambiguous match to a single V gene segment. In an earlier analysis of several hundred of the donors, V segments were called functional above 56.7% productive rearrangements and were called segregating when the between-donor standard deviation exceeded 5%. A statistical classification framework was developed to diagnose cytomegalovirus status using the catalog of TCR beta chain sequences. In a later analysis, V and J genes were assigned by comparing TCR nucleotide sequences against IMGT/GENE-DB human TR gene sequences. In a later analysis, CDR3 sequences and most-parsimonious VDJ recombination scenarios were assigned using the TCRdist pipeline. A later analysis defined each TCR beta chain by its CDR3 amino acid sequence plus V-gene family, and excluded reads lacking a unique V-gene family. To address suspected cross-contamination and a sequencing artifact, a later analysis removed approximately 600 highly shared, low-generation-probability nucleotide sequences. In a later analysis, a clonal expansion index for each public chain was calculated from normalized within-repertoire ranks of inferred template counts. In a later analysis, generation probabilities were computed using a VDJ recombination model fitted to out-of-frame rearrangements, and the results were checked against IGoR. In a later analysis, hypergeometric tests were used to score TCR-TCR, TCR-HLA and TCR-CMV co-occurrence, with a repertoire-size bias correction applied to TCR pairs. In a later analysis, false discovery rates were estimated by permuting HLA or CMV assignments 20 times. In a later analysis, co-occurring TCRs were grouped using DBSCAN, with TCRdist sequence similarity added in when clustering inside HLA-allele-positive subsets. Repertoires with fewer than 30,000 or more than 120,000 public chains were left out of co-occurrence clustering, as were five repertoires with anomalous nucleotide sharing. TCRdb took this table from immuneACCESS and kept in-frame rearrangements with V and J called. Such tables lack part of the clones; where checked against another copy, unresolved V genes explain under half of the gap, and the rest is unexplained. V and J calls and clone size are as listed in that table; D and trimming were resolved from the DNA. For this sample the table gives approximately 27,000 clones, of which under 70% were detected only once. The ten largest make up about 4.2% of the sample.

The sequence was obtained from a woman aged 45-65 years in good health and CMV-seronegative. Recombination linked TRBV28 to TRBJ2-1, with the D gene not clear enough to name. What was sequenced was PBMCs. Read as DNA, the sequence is TGTGCCAGCAGTTTAATCAGTTCCTACAATGAGCAGTTCTTC. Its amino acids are CASSLISSYNEQFF.